The clone carrying this T cell receptor beta chain was seen only a few times. TCRdb's table, derived via immunoSEQ multiplex PCR, lists solely in-frame clones and lacks some. The repertoire holds about 130,000 clones, with roughly 80% as singletons. The record originates from a study of blood T cell repertoires in COVID-19. After removal of 7 bases from V and 7 bases from J, the junction contained 13 bases not matched to a gene. The CDR3 is 15 amino acids. The germline gives CDR1 LGHDT, CDR2 YNNKEL (reference sequence). The chain uses TRBV3-1 (or the pseudogene TRBV3-2) and TRBJ1-2; 9 bases are a match to TRBD1. The receptor's source is a man in his sixties who had recovered from COVID-19. The sample taken for sequencing was peripheral blood. The CDR3 coding sequence is TGTGCCAGCACCCTAACCACAGGGGGCGCAGGTGGCTACACCTTC. Translated, it gives CASTLTTGGAGGYTF.